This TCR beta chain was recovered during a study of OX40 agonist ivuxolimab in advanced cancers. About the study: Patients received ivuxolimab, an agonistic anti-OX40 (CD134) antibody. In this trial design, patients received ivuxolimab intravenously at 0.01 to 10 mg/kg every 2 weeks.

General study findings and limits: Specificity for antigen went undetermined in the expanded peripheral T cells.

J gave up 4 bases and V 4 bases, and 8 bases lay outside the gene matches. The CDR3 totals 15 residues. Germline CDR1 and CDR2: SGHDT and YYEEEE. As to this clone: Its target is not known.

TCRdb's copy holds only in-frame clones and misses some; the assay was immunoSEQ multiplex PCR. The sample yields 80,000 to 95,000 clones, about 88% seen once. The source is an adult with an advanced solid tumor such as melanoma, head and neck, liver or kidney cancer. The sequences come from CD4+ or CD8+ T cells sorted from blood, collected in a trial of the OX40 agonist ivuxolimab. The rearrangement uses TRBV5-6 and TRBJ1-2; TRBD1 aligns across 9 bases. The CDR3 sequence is CASSKRGTGTYGYTF. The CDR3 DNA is TGTGCCAGCAGCAAGAGGGGGACAGGGACCTATGGCTACACCTTC.